This is a list of T cell receptor beta chains from one sample in a study of cytomegalovirus exposure and HLA in healthy donors. Sequencing was performed with immunoSEQ multiplex PCR; in TCRdb, only in-frame clones are kept and a portion is missing. The sample lists 130,000 or so clones, approximately 82% occurring once. The sample was PBMCs. The receptors were gathered from a female donor in good health and CMV-seronegative. CDR3s include the opening cysteine and the closing phenylalanine or tryptophan. The D gene is left open where the match is weak. A row's size may be missing; if present it is once, few, many or a size class.

V,D,J,size,CDR3,DNA
TRBV25-1,NA,TRBJ2-7,NA,CASSEVGGYYEQYF,TGTGCCAGCAGTGAAGTTGGGGGGTACTACGAGCAGTACTTC
TRBV28,TRBD2,TRBJ2-7,NA,CASRTLAGINYEQYF,TGTGCCAGCAGGACGTTAGCGGGAATTAACTACGAGCAGTACTTC
TRBV19,NA,TRBJ1-3,NA,CASSADLGNTIYF,TGTGCCAGTAGTGCGGACTTGGGAAACACCATATATTTT
TRBV4-1,NA,TRBJ1-1,NA,CASSQALRLGAFF,TGCGCCAGCAGCCAAGCCCTCAGGCTGGGAGCTTTCTTT
TRBV19,NA,TRBJ1-2,NA,CASSIASDYGYTF,TGTGCCAGTAGTATCGCCTCGGACTATGGCTACACCTTC
TRBV10-3,TRBD2,TRBJ2-7,NA,CAISEKGGRTYEQYF,TGTGCCATCAGTGAGAAGGGCGGGAGAACCTACGAGCAGTACTTC
TRBV4-3,TRBD1,TRBJ1-6,few,CASSQDRTGTPSTLHF,TGCGCCAGCAGCCAAGACAGGACAGGGACTCCGTCCACCCTCCACTTT
TRBV7-2,TRBD2,TRBJ2-5,NA,CASSPGLAQETQYF,TGTGCCAGCAGCCCCGGACTAGCGCAAGAGACCCAGTACTTC
TRBV28,NA,TRBJ1-4,NA,CASSFSSGVNEKLFF,TGTGCCAGCAGTTTTTCATCAGGGGTTAATGAAAAACTGTTTTTT
TRBV6-5,NA,TRBJ1-1,NA,CASSSGGNSAEAFF,TGTGCCAGCAGTTCTGGGGGGAATTCTGCTGAAGCTTTCTTT
TRBV29-1,NA,TRBJ1-4,NA,CSVPGREEEKLFF,TGCAGCGTACCTGGACGGGAGGAAGAAAAACTGTTTTTT
TRBV25-1,TRBD1,TRBJ1-2,NA,CASSELGDRGQGYTF,TGTGCCAGCAGTGAACTGGGGGACAGGGGGCAAGGCTACACCTTC
TRBV27,NA,TRBJ2-3,NA,CASSLLPRLSTDTQYF,TGTGCCAGCAGTTTATTGCCTAGATTAAGCACAGATACGCAGTATTTT
TRBV5-4,NA,TRBJ2-3,NA,CASSLSRQDTQYF,TGTGCCAGCAGCTTATCCAGACAAGATACGCAGTATTTT
TRBV5-1,NA,TRBJ1-1,NA,CASSLVGRTEAFF,TGCGCCAGCAGCTTGGTTGGGCGCACTGAAGCTTTCTTT
TRBV7-2,TRBD1,TRBJ1-2,NA,CASTPYRTGGYTF,TGTGCCAGCACCCCATATCGGACAGGGGGCTACACCTTC
TRBV6-1,TRBD2,TRBJ2-7,NA,CASSGIAGGPIEQYF,TGTGCCAGCAGTGGTATAGCGGGAGGGCCGATCGAGCAGTACTTC
TRBV28,NA,TRBJ2-2,NA,CATSNTGELFF,TGTGCCACCTCCAACACCGGGGAGCTGTTTTTT
TRBV7-9,TRBD1,TRBJ1-2,few,CASSAGQAISSGYTF,TGTGCCAGCAGCGCCGGACAGGCAATATCGAGCGGCTACACCTTC
TRBV11-2,TRBD2,TRBJ2-3,NA,CASSLWRLAPDTQYF,TGTGCCAGCAGCCTGTGGCGACTAGCGCCAGATACGCAGTATTTT
TRBV9,TRBD2,TRBJ2-1,NA,CASSVDGRSSYNEQFF,TGTGCCAGCAGCGTAGACGGGAGGAGCTCCTACAATGAGCAGTTCTTC
TRBV5-1,NA,TRBJ2-3,NA,CASSPFGALSSTDTQYF,TGCGCCAGCAGCCCCTTTGGGGCCCTCTCCAGCACAGATACGCAGTATTTT
TRBV28,TRBD1,TRBJ1-2,NA,CASSPPDRDYGYTF,TGTGCCAGCAGCCCCCCAGACAGGGACTATGGCTACACCTTC
TRBV5-1,NA,TRBJ2-7,NA,CASSLGGGRPYEQYF,TGCGCCAGCAGCTTGGGGGGGGGCCGACCCTACGAGCAGTACTTC
TRBV19,NA,TRBJ1-1,few,CASQVGRPEAFF,TGTGCCAGCCAGGTTGGTAGGCCTGAAGCTTTCTTT
TRBV7-3,TRBD2,TRBJ2-1,few,CASSASGPLNEQFF,TGTGCCAGCAGCGCTAGCGGCCCTCTCAATGAGCAGTTCTTC
TRBV6-6,TRBD1,TRBJ2-7,few,CASSGQGAKYYEQYF,TGTGCCAGCAGTGGACAGGGGGCTAAATACTACGAGCAGTACTTC
TRBV4-1,TRBD1,TRBJ1-4,NA,CASSQGQGGSFSEKLFF,TGCGCCAGCAGCCAAGGACAGGGGGGAAGCTTTAGTGAAAAACTGTTTTTT
TRBV7-2,NA,TRBJ1-1,NA,CASSLLGTRNTEAFF,TGTGCCAGCAGCCTCCTCGGGACAAGGAACACTGAAGCTTTCTTT
TRBV7-9,TRBD1,TRBJ1-4,NA,CASSLMGTGTEKLFF,TGTGCCAGCAGCTTAATGGGGACAGGGACTGAAAAACTGTTTTTT
TRBV7-8,TRBD2,TRBJ2-3,NA,CASSSTSGGRTDTQYF,TGTGCCAGCAGCAGCACCTCAGGCGGGAGAACAGATACGCAGTATTTT